The clone carrying this TCR beta chain was seen a handful of times. Being one base from a much bigger clone, this may be a read error. The data are from a study of T cells in Graves' hyperthyroidism and ophthalmopathy. Patients aged 18 to 65 had newly diagnosed hyperthyroidism of under 2 months' duration. Each 10 ml fresh peripheral blood draw supplied the PBMCs. The CDR3 has 15 residues. CDR1 is MNHNS, CDR2 SASEGT, per germline. With 6 bases clipped from V and 2 bases from J, the junction kept 3 bases outside the gene matches. From RNA transcripts, TCR beta CDR3 regions were amplified. When the TCR CDR3 underwent first-round RT-PCR, the HTBI primer set was used. TCRdb recomputed calls from the multiplex PCR reads with MiXCR, one row per CDR3 protein. Of about 560,000 distinct CDR3 sequences in the sample, around 17% were seen once.

The sample consisted of blood. The sequence was collected from a woman aged 18 to 35 with Graves' hyperthyroidism. The genes are TRBV6-1 and TRBJ2-2, with 10 bases that match TRBD2. CDR3 protein: CASRRTSGNTGELFF. The CDR3 DNA reads TGTGCCAGCAGACGGACTAGCGGTAACACCGGGGAGCTGTTTTTT.